A single sample gave rise to the 5 T cell receptor beta chains below, sequenced in a study of OX40 agonist ivuxolimab in advanced cancers. Sequencing used immunoSEQ multiplex PCR; TCRdb keeps in-frame clones, though not all of them. The sample lists 50,000 to 65,000 clones, approximately 89% occurring once. This material consisted of CD4+ or CD8+ T cells sorted from blood, taken in a trial of the OX40 agonist ivuxolimab. These receptors originate from an adult with an advanced solid tumor such as melanoma, head and neck, liver or kidney cancer.

The chain combines TRBV13 with TRBJ2-5; the D is unclear. Germline V CDR1 and CDR2: PRHDT, FYEKMQ (reference sequence). V dropped 5 bases and J dropped 4 bases, with 8 bases sitting between them. CDR3 size: 12 residues. CDR3 amino acids: CASSLQGETQYF. The CDR3 DNA reads TGTGCCAGCAGCCTCCAAGGAGAGACCCAGTACTTC.

The chain combines TRBV7-2 with TRBJ2-5; 9 positions agree with TRBD2. Looked up from germline, CDR1 is SGHTA and CDR2 is FQGNSA. The trim removed 5 bases at V and 5 bases at J, leaving 9 bases unmatched. CDR3 length: 15 amino acids. The CDR3 reads CASSVWTSEDETQYF. Written as DNA, the CDR3 is TGTGCCAGCAGCGTCTGGACTAGCGAAGATGAGACCCAGTACTTC.

The J gene is TRBJ2-7, the V gene TRBV5-6; 10 bases agree with TRBD2. From germline, CDR1 is SGHDT and CDR2 YYEEEE. This CDR3 contains 16 residues. Losses at the gene ends were 1 base for V and 0 bases for J; bases not matched to a gene: 4. The CDR3 coding sequence is TGTGCCAGCAGCTTGAGTAGCGGGAGGAGCTCCTACGAGCAGTACTTC. This translates into CASSLSSGRSSYEQYF. Drawing the rest from reference TRBV5-6 and TRBJ2-7, the complete variable domain is DAGVTQSPTHLIKTRGQQVTLRCSPKSGHDTVSWYQQALGQGPQFIFQYYEEEERQRGNFPDRFSGHQFPNYSSELNVNALLLGDSALYLCASSLSSGRSSYEQYFGPGTRLTVT.

The chain employs TRBV4-2 and TRBJ1-1, with a weak D call TRBD1 (5 bases). The CDR3 runs to 15 residues. Between the trimmed V and J ends, which lost 1 base and 5 bases, there was a span of 14 bases. CDR1 LGHNA and CDR2 YNFKEQ come from the germline V gene. CDR3 DNA sequence: TGTGCCAGCAGCCAAGCCCAGGGTGGAGAAACTGAAGCTTTCTTT. Protein product: CASSQAQGGETEAFF.

V is TRBV5-4 and J is TRBJ2-3, with 10 positions matching TRBD2. The CDR3 covers 16 residues. With V trimmed by 3 bases and J by 0 bases, 4 bases remained unmatched. Germline V gives CDR1 SGHNT, CDR2 YYREEE (reference sequence). The CDR3 here is CASSSGLAASTDTQYF. CDR3 DNA: TGTGCCAGCAGCTCCGGACTAGCGGCCAGCACAGATACGCAGTATTTT.